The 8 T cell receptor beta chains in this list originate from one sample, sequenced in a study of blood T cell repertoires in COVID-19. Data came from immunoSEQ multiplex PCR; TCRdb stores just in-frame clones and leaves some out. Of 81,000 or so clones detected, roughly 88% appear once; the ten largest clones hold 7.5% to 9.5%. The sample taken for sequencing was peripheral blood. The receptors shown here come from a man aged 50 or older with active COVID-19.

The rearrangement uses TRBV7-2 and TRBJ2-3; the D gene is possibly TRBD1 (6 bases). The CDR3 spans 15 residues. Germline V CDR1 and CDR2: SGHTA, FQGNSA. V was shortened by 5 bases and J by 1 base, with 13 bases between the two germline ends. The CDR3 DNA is TGTGCCAGCAGCCAAGAGGGGGTGGGCACAGATACGCAGTATTTT. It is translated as CASSQEGVGTDTQYF.

The CDR3: CASSPTSSPGQGVKTTGELFF. DNA for the CDR3: TGTGCCAGCTCACCTACATCTTCTCCGGGACAGGGGGTTAAGACCACCGGGGAGCTGTTTTTT. This chain connects TRBV18 to TRBJ2-2, with 11 nucleotides matching TRBD1. The CDR3 is made up of 21 amino acids. J lost 4 bases, V lost 3 bases, and 19 bases had no gene match. Germline CDR1 and CDR2: KGHSH and LQKENI.

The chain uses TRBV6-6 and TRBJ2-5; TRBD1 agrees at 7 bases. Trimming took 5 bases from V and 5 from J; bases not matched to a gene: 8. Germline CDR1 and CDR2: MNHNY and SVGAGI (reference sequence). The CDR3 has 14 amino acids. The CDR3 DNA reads TGTGCCAGCAGTCTAGACAGGGCTCGGGAGACCCAGTACTTC. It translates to CASSLDRARETQYF.

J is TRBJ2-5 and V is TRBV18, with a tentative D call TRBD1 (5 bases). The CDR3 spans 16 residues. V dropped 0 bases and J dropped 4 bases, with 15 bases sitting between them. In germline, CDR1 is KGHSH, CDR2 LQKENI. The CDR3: CASSPPGPIRGETQYF. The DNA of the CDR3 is TGTGCCAGCTCACCACCGGGTCCTATTAGGGGAGAGACCCAGTACTTC.

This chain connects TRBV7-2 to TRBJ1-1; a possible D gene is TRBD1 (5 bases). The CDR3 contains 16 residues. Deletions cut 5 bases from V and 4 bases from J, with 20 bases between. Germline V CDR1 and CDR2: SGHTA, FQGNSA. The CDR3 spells CASSQGGGFSSTEAFF. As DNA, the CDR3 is TGTGCCAGCAGCCAGGGAGGTGGTTTTTCGAGCACTGAAGCTTTCTTT. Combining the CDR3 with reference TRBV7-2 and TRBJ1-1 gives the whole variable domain GAGVSQSPSNKVTEKGKDVELRCDPISGHTALYWYRQSLGQGLEFLIYFQGNSAPDKSGLPSDRFSAERTGGSVSTLTIQRTQQEDSAVYLCASSQGGGFSSTEAFFGQGTRLTVV.

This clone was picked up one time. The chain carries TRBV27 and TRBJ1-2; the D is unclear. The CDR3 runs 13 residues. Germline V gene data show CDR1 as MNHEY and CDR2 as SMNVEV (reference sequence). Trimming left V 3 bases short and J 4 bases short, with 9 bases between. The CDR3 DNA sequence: TGTGCCAGCAGTTTGAGGGAGGGCTATGGCTACACCTTC. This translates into CASSLREGYGYTF.

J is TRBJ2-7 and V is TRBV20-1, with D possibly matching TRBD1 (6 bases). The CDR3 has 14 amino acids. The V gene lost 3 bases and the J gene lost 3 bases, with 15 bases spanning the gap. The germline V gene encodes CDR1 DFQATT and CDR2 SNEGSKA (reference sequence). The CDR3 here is CSASGAQGYYEQYF. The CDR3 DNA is TGCAGTGCTAGTGGCGCGCAGGGGTACTACGAGCAGTACTTC.

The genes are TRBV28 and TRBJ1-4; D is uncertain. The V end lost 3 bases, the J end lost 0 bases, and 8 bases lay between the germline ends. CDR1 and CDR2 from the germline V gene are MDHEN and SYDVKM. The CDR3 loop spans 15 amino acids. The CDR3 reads CASSFLISTNEKLFF. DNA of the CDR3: TGTGCCAGCAGTTTCCTTATTTCAACTAATGAAAAACTGTTTTTT.